This T cell receptor (beta chain) is drawn from a study of shared clonotypes between healthy human individuals. Germline V gene sequence: CDR1 MNHEY, CDR2 SMNVEV (reference sequence). V gave up 3 bases and J gave up 1 base; unmatched junction bases: 4. The CDR3 has 15 amino acids. Measured with immunoSEQ multiplex PCR; TCRdb has only the in-frame clones, and not every one. The profile shows about 490,000 clones, 70% to 80% of them singletons. Caucasian adults living in Nashville, Tennessee, provided all samples. Sequenced sample: PBMCs. This sequence joins TRBV27 and TRBJ1-2; 8 bases line up with TRBD1. The clonotype originates from a middle-aged woman in good health. Some clones in this sample may be carry-over from other donors' samples. This CDR3 reads CASSFRTGFNYGYTF. CDR3 bases: TGTGCCAGCAGTTTCCGGACAGGGTTTAACTATGGCTACACCTTC.